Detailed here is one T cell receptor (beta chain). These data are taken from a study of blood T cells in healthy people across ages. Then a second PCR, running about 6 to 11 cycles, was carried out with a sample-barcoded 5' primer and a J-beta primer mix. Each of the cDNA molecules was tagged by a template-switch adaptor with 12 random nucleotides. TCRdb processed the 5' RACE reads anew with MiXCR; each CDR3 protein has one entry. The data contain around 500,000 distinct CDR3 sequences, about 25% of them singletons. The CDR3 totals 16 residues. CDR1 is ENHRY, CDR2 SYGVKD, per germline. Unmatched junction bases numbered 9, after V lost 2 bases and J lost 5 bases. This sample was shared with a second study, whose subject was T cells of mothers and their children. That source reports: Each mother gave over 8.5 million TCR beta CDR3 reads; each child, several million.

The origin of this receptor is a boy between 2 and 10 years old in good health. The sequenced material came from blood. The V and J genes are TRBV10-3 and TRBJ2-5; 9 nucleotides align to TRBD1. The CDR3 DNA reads TGTGCCATCAGTGAGCTCTTCGGGACAGGGACGGAGACCCAGTACTTC. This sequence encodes CAISELFGTGTETQYF.